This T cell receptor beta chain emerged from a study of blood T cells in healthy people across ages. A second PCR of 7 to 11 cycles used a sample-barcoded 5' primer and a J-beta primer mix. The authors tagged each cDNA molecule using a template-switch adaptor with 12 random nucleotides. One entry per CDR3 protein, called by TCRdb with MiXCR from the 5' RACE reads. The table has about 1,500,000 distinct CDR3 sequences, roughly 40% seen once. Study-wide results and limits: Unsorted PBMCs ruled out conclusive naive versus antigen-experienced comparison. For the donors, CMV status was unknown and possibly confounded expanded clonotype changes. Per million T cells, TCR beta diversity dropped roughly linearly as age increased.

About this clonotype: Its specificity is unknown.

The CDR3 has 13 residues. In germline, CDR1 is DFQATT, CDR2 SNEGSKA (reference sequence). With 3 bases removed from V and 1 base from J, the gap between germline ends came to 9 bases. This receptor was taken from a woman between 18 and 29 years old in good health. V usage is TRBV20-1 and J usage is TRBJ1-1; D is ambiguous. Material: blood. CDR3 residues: CSASGRSNTEAFF. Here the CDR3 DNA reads TGCAGTGCTAGTGGACGGTCGAACACTGAAGCTTTCTTT.